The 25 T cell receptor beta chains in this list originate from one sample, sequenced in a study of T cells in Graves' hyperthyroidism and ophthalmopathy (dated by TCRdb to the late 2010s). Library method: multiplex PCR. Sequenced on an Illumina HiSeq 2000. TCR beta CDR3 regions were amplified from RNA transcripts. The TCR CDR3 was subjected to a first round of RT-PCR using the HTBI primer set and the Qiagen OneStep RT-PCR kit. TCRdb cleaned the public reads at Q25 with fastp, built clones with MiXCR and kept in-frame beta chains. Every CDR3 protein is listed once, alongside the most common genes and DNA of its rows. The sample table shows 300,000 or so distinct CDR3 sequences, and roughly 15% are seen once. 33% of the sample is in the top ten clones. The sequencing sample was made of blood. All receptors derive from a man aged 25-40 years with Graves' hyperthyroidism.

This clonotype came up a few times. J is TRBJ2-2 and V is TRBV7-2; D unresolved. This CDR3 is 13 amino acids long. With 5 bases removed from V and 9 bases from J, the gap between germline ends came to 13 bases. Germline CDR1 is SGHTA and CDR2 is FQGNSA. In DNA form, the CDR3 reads TGTGCCAGCAGCCTGGGGTTTCCATGGGAGCTGTTTTTT. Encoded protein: CASSLGFPWELFF.

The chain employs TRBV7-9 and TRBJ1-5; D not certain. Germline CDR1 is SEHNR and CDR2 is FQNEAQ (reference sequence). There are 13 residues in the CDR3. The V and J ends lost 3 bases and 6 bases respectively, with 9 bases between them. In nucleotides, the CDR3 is TGTGCCAGCAGCTTCGGCTTGGGTCAGCCCCAGCATTTT. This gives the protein CASSFGLGQPQHF.

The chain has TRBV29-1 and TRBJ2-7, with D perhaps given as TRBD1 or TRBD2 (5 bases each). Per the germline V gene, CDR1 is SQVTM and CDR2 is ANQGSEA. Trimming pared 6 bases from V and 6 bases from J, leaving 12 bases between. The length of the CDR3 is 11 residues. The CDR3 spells CSVTRGGEQYF. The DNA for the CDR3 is TGCAGCGTAACGAGGGGTGGCGAGCAGTACTTC.

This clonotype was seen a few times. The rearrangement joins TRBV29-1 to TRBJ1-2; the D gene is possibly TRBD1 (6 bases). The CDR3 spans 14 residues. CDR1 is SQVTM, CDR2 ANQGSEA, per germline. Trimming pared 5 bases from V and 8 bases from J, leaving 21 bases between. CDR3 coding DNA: TGCAGCGTTACCCCTTCGGGGGGGGGCGCCGGCTACACCTTC. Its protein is CSVTPSGGGAGYTF.

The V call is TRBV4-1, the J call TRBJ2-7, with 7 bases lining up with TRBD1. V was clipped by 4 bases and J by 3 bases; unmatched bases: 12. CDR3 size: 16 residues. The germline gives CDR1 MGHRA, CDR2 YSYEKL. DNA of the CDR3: TGCGCCAGCAGCCGAAGAGGGGGACAGAAGAACTACGAGCAGTACTTC. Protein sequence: CASSRRGGQKNYEQYF.

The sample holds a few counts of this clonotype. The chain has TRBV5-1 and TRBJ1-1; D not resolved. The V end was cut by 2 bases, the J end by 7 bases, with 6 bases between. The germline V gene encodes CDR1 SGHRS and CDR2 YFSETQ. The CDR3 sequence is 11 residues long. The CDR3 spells CASSFGLEAFF. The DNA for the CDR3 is TGCGCCAGCAGCTTCGGACTTGAAGCTTTCTTT.

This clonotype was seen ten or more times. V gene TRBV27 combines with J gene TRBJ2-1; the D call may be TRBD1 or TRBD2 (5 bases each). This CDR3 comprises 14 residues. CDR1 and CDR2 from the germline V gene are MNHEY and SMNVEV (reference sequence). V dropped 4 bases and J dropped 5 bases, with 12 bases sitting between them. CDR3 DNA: TGTGCCAGCAGTTATTTCGAGGGGAACAATGAGCAGTTCTTC. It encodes CASSYFEGNNEQFF.

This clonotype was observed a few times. For the CDR3, the DNA is TGTGCCAGCAGCTTCGGATTTCGGGATCGAGCCAAAAACATTCAGTACTTC. Translated, it gives CASSFGFRDRAKNIQYF. The chain joins TRBV7-2 to TRBJ2-4; TRBD2 is a possible D gene (5 bases). The CDR3 length is 17 residues. V was cut by 3 bases and J by 0 bases, with 15 bases left in between. CDR1 is SGHTA, CDR2 FQGNSA, per germline. Together with reference TRBV7-2 and TRBJ2-4, the CDR3 gives the full variable domain: GAGVSQSPSNKVTEKGKDVELRCDPISGHTALYWYRQSLGQGLEFLIYFQGNSAPDKSGLPSDRFSAERTGGSVSTLTIQRTQQEDSAVYLCASSFGFRDRAKNIQYFGAGTRLSVL.

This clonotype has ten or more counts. CDR3 loop: CAWDRLLGSGAFF. Here the CDR3 DNA reads TGTGCCTGGGACCGACTCTTAGGTAGCGGAGCTTTCTTT. This rearrangement joins TRBV30 to TRBJ1-1; D gene unclear. This CDR3 spans 13 amino acids. V was trimmed by 5 bases and J by 10 bases, leaving 20 bases between them. Per germline, CDR1 GTSNPN and CDR2 SVGIG (reference sequence).

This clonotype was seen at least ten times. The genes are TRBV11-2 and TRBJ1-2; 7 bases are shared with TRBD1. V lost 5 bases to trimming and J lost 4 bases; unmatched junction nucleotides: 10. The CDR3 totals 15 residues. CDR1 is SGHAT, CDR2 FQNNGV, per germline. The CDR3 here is CASSQRDSLVYGYTF. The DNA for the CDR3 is TGTGCCAGCAGCCAGCGGGACAGTCTAGTCTATGGCTACACCTTC.

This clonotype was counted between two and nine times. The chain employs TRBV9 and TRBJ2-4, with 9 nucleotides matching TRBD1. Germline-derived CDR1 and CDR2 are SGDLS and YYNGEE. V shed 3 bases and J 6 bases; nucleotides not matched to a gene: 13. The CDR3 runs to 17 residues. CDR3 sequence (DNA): TGTGCCAGCAGCGGTCTATCCGATCCGGGACAGGGAAACATTCAGTACTTC. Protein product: CASSGLSDPGQGNIQYF.

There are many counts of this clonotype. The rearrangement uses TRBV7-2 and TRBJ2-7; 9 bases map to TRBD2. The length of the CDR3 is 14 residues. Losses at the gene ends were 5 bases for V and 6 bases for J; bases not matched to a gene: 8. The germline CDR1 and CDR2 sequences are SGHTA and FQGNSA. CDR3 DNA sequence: TGTGCCAGCAGCCCCTTAGCGGGAGACGCCGAGCAGTACTTC. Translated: CASSPLAGDAEQYF.

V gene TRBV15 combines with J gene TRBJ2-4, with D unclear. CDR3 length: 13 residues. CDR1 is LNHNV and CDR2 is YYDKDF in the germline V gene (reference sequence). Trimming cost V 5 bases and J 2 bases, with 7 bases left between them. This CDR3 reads CATSPLTKNIQYF. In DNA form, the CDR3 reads TGTGCCACCAGCCCTTTAACCAAAAACATTCAGTACTTC.

CDR3: CSVGPGTSGTFGELFF. In DNA form, the CDR3 reads TGCAGCGTAGGCCCTGGGACTAGCGGGACTTTTGGGGAGCTGTTTTTT. J is TRBJ2-2 and V is TRBV29-1, with TRBD2 matching 13 bases. V lost 6 bases to trimming and J lost 8 bases; unmatched junction nucleotides: 12. This CDR3 has 16 residues. Germline-derived CDR1 and CDR2 are SQVTM and ANQGSEA.

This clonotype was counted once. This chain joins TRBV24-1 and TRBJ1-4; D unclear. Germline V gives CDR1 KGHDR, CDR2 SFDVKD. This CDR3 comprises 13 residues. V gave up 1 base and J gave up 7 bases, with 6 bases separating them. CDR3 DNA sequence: TGTGCCACCAGTGATTTATCCGGTGAAAAACTGTTTTTT. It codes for CATSDLSGEKLFF.

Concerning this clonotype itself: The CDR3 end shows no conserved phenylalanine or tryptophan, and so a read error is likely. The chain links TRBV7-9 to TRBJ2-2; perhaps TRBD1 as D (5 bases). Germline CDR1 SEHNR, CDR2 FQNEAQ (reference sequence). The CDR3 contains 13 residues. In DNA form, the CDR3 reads TGTGGGGGCCCACAGCAGAACACCGGGGAGCTGTTTTCT. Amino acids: CGGPQQNTGELFS.

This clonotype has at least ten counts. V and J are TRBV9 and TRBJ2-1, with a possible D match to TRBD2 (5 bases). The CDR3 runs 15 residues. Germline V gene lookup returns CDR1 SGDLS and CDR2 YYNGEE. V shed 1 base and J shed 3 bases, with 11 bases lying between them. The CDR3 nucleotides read TGTGCCAGCAGCGTATCGTCGGGATACTACAATGAGCAGTTCTTC. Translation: CASSVSSGYYNEQFF. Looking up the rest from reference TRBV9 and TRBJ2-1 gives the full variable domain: DSGVTQTPKHLITATGQRVTLRCSPRSGDLSVYWYQQSLDQGLQFLIQYYNGEERAKGNILERFSAQQFPDLHSELNLSSLELGDSALYFCASSVSSGYYNEQFFGPGTRLTVL.

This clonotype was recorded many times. The CDR3 DNA sequence: TGCAGTGCTAGTCTGGGGCTAGGGCAAGAGACCCAGTACTTC. Encoded protein: CSASLGLGQETQYF. The chain has TRBV20-1 and TRBJ2-5; the D gene is possibly TRBD1 (5 bases). This CDR3 is built from 14 residues. The germline CDR1 and CDR2 sequences are DFQATT and SNEGSKA (reference sequence). Trimming removed 3 bases at V and 2 bases at J, with 13 bases between.

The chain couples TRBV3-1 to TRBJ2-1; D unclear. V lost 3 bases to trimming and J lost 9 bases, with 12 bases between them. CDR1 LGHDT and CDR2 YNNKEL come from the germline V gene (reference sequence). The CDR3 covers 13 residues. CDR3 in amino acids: CASSHRRLGEQFF. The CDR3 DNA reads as TGTGCCAGCAGCCATAGGCGACTCGGTGAGCAGTTCTTC.

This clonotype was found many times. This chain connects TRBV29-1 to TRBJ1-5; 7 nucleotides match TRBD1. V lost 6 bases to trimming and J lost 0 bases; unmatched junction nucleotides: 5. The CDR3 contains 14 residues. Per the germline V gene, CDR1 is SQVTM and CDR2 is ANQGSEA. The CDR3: CSVGDSYSNQPQHF. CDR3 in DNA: TGCAGCGTGGGGGACAGTTATAGCAATCAGCCCCAGCATTTT.

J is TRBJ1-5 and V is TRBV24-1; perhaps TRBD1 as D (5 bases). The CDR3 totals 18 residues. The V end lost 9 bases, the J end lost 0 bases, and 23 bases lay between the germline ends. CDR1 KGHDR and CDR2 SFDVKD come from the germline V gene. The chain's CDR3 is CATLTLPGQKVSNQPQHF. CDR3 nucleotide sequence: TGTGCCACCCTGACCTTGCCCGGACAAAAGGTTAGCAATCAGCCCCAGCATTTT.

In DNA, the CDR3 is TGTGCCAGCAGGCGAACAAGCCCTGAGCTCTATGGCTACACCTTC. It translates to CASRRTSPELYGYTF. This chain connects TRBV6-1 to TRBJ1-2; no clear D gene. The CDR3 contains 15 residues. The V gene lost 6 bases and the J gene lost 4 bases, with 18 bases spanning the gap. Germline V gene lookup returns CDR1 MNHNS and CDR2 SASEGT.

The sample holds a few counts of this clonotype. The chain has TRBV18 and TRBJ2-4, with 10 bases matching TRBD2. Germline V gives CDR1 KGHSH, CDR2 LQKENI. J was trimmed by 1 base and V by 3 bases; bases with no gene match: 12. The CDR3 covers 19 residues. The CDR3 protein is CASSPGASGRVFAKNIQYF. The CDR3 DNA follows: TGTGCCAGCTCACCTGGGGCTAGCGGGAGAGTGTTTGCCAAAAACATTCAGTACTTC. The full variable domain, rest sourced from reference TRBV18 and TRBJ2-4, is NAGVMQNPRHLVRRRGQEARLRCSPMKGHSHVYWYRQLPEEGLKFMVYLQKENIIDESGMPKERFSAEFPKEGPSILRIQQVVRGDSAAYFCASSPGASGRVFAKNIQYFGAGTRLSVL.

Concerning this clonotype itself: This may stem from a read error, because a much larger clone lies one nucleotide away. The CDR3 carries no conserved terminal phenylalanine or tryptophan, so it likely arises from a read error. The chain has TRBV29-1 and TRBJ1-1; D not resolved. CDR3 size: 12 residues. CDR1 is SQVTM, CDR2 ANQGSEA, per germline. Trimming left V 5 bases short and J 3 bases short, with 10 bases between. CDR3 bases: TGCAGCGTTACCCCTGGGGACACTGAAGCTTTCCTT. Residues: CSVTPGDTEAFL.

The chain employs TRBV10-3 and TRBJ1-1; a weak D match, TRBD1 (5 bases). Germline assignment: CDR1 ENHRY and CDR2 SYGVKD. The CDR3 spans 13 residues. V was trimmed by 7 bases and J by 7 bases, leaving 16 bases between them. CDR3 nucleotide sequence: TGTGCCATCAAAGGTCCGGCAGGGAGTGAAGCTTTCTTT. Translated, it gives CAIKGPAGSEAFF.